These 20 T cell receptor beta chains were all obtained from the same sample, sequenced in a study of cytomegalovirus exposure and HLA in healthy donors. The PCR was carried out with 60 Vbeta primers and 13 Jbeta primers. The table came from immunoSEQ multiplex PCR; TCRdb's copy has only in-frame clones and leaves some out. The sample yields approximately 130,000 clones, roughly 84% seen once. The sequencing sample was made of PBMCs. The receptors come from a man aged 45-65 years in good health and CMV-seronegative.

With respect to this clone: Compared with germline, one end of the junction differs, possibly owing to a read error. The chain couples TRBV7-7 to TRBJ2-3; D call uncertain. Germline V CDR1 and CDR2: SSHAT, FNYEAQ (reference sequence). The CDR3 extends over 13 amino acids. The CDR3 nucleotides are TGTGCTAGCAGCTCCGAACCCGGGGATACGCAGTATTTT. It encodes CASSSEPGDTQYF. Complete variable domain (other parts from reference TRBV7-7 and TRBJ2-3): GAGVSQSPRYKVTKRGQDVTLRCDPISSHATLYWYQQALGQGPEFLTYFNYEAQPDKSGLPSDRFSAERPEGSISTLTIQRTEQRDSAMYRCASSSEPGDTQYFGPGTRLTVL.

The chain links TRBV6-6 to TRBJ2-7; 7 nucleotides agree with TRBD1. After removal of 2 bases from V and 6 bases from J, the junction contained 10 bases not matched to a gene. The CDR3 spans 15 residues. CDR1 is MNHNY, CDR2 SVGAGI, per germline (reference sequence). The CDR3 spells CASSYGNRGTREQYF. CDR3 sequence (DNA): TGTGCCAGCAGTTACGGGAACAGGGGTACCCGCGAGCAGTACTTC.

This chain uses TRBV5-3 with TRBJ1-2, with D possibly TRBD1 on 5 matching bases. TRBV5-3 is an ORF; its function is uncertain. The V and J ends lost 0 bases and 7 bases respectively, with 13 bases between them. The CDR3 is made up of 14 amino acids. For the CDR3, the DNA is TGTGCCAGAAGCTTGGACGCCAGGGATTTTGGCTACACCTTC. It codes for CARSLDARDFGYTF.

The rearrangement links TRBV13 to TRBJ2-2, with 11 bases that match TRBD1. The ends lost 6 bases at V and 4 bases at J; junction bases unmatched: 4. The CDR3 sequence is 15 residues long. The V gene's germline CDR1 is PRHDT and CDR2 FYEKMQ (reference sequence). The CDR3 is CASRTGTGGTGELFF. CDR3 coding DNA: TGTGCCAGCAGGACCGGGACAGGGGGCACCGGGGAGCTGTTTTTT.

The chain has TRBV5-6 and TRBJ2-7; unclear D gene. The CDR3 spans 13 residues. The germline CDR1 and CDR2 sequences are SGHDT and YYEEEE. Trimming cost V 2 bases and J 0 bases, with 6 bases left between them. The CDR3 DNA is TGTGCCAGCAGCTTACCCAGCTCCTACGAGCAGTACTTC. Amino acids: CASSLPSSYEQYF.

CDR3 region: CATSRRVGSYEQYF. CDR3 DNA: TGTGCCACCAGCAGGAGGGTCGGGTCCTACGAGCAGTACTTC. The chain couples TRBV15 to TRBJ2-7; the D gene is possibly TRBD2 (5 bases). Germline CDR1 reads LNHNV; CDR2 reads YYDKDF (reference sequence). This CDR3 is built from 14 residues. V shed 3 bases and J shed 1 base, with 10 bases lying between them. Complete variable domain (other parts from reference TRBV15 and TRBJ2-7): DAMVIQNPRYQVTQFGKPVTLSCSQTLNHNVMYWYQQKSSQAPKLLFHYYDKDFNNEADTPDNFQSRRPNTSFCFLDIRSPGLGDTAMYLCATSRRVGSYEQYFGPGTRLTVT.

This chain links TRBV19 with TRBJ1-4, with D possibly TRBD1 on 6 matching bases. V shed 3 bases and J shed 5 bases, with 13 bases lying between them. The CDR3 has 15 amino acids. Germline loops: CDR1 LNHDA, CDR2 SQIVND (reference sequence). The CDR3 here is CASSIVAGENEKLFF. The CDR3 DNA sequence: TGTGCCAGTAGTATCGTGGCAGGGGAGAATGAAAAACTGTTTTTT.

The V and J genes are TRBV29-1 and TRBJ1-2, with TRBD1 matching 8 bases. CDR3 length: 13 amino acids. Germline CDR1 SQVTM, CDR2 ANQGSEA. The junction had 9 bases not matched to a gene; V was cut back by 8 bases and J by 4 bases. The CDR3 DNA reads as TGCAGCTTTGGGACAGGAGCCCGCTATGGCTACACCTTC. This sequence encodes CSFGTGARYGYTF.

This chain links TRBV6-1 with TRBJ1-5; TRBD1 might be the D (5 bases). The CDR3 contains 13 residues. With 4 bases removed from V and 6 bases from J, the gap between germline ends came to 10 bases. From germline, CDR1 is MNHNS and CDR2 SASEGT. The CDR3 region is CASSAREGQPQHF. The CDR3, as DNA: TGTGCCAGCAGTGCCAGGGAGGGTCAGCCCCAGCATTTT.

The CDR3 protein is CAWSGTGTTPQHF. CDR3 nucleotide sequence: TGTGCCTGGAGTGGGACAGGCACGACGCCCCAGCATTTT. This chain links TRBV30 with TRBJ1-5; 7 bases match TRBD1. Trimming took 1 base from V and 9 from J; bases not matched to a gene: 6. Germline V gives CDR1 GTSNPN, CDR2 SVGIG (reference sequence). The CDR3 is 13 residues long.

The chain uses TRBV4-1 and TRBJ2-5; possible D gene TRBD2, 6 bases. Germline V lookup: CDR1 MGHRA, CDR2 YSYEKL. This CDR3 comprises 15 residues. V dropped 1 base and J dropped 2 bases, with 11 bases sitting between them. The CDR3 coding sequence is TGCGCCAGCAGCCAAGTGTTCGGGGGTCAAGAGACCCAGTACTTC. Its protein product is CASSQVFGGQETQYF.

V usage is TRBV5-4 and J usage is TRBJ2-1, with 10 bases aligning to TRBD2. The CDR3 is 15 amino acids. Germline CDR1 and CDR2: SGHNT and YYREEE (reference sequence). The trim removed 2 bases at V and 5 bases at J, leaving 4 bases unmatched. CDR3 coding DNA: TGTGCCAGCAGCTTTTTAGCGGGGGGAAACAATGAGCAGTTCTTC. This codes for CASSFLAGGNNEQFF.

This clone was picked up a small number of times. The chain has TRBV10-3 and TRBJ2-3, with 7 bases aligning to TRBD1. Trimming cost V 10 bases and J 0 bases; bases outside gene matches: 7. The CDR3 covers 14 residues. Germline assignment: CDR1 ENHRY and CDR2 SYGVKD. CDR3 in DNA: TGTGCCACCAGGGACAGCGTTAGCACAGATACGCAGTATTTT. The encoded protein is CATRDSVSTDTQYF.

This clone has only a few counts. V gene TRBV5-6 combines with J gene TRBJ2-3, with a tentative D call TRBD1 (5 bases). The CDR3 is 15 amino acids. CDR1 and CDR2 from the germline V gene are SGHDT and YYEEEE. The V end lost 5 bases, the J end lost 3 bases, and 16 bases lay between the germline ends. CDR3 nucleotide sequence: TGTGCCAGCAGTTCGGGCGCAGGGTGGACAGATACGCAGTATTTT. Its translation: CASSSGAGWTDTQYF. The variable domain in full, with the rest retrieved from reference TRBV5-6 and TRBJ2-3, is DAGVTQSPTHLIKTRGQQVTLRCSPKSGHDTVSWYQQALGQGPQFIFQYYEEEERQRGNFPDRFSGHQFPNYSSELNVNALLLGDSALYLCASSSGAGWTDTQYFGPGTRLTVL.

The rearrangement joins TRBV7-3 to TRBJ1-1; TRBD1 agrees at 9 bases. The CDR3 length is 14 residues. V trimming: 5 bases; J trimming: 4 bases; junction bases outside the gene matches: 5. CDR1 is SGHTA and CDR2 is FQGTGA in the germline V gene. The CDR3 sequence is CASSPQGAGTEAFF. In DNA, the CDR3 is TGTGCCAGCAGCCCACAGGGGGCGGGCACTGAAGCTTTCTTT.

The rearrangement joins TRBV19 to TRBJ1-1; D ambiguous. The CDR3 spans 12 residues. Per germline, CDR1 LNHDA and CDR2 SQIVND (reference sequence). V was trimmed by 3 bases and J by 4 bases, leaving 6 bases between them. The CDR3 here is CASSIGSTEAFF. As DNA, the CDR3 is TGTGCCAGTAGTATCGGGAGCACTGAAGCTTTCTTT.

V gene TRBV2 combines with J gene TRBJ2-1, with 7 positions matching TRBD2. Germline CDR1 and CDR2: SNHLY and FYNNEI. The CDR3 is 16 amino acids. V lost 3 bases to trimming and J lost 2 bases; unmatched junction nucleotides: 7. In DNA, the CDR3 is TGTGCCAGCAGTGATGCGGGGGACCCTCCCTACAATGAGCAGTTCTTC. The encoded protein is CASSDAGDPPYNEQFF.

This chain connects TRBV9 to TRBJ1-4; 7 bases are shared with TRBD1. Germline V gene data show CDR1 as SGDLS and CDR2 as YYNGEE. The J segment lost 8 bases and the V segment lost 2 bases, leaving 9 bases of the junction unmatched. CDR3 length: 15 residues. CDR3 sequence: CASSVEGGSREKLFF. The CDR3 nucleotides read TGTGCCAGCAGCGTCGAAGGGGGCTCGAGGGAAAAACTGTTTTTT.

This chain joins TRBV5-1 and TRBJ1-4, with 8 bases fitting TRBD1. The CDR3 has 14 amino acids. Trimming cost V 4 bases and J 8 bases; bases outside gene matches: 7. In germline, CDR1 is SGHRS, CDR2 YFSETQ. As DNA, the CDR3 is TGCGCCAGCAGCCCCGGAGGACAGGGCGAAAAACTGTTTTTT. This gives the protein CASSPGGQGEKLFF.

The chain recombines TRBV5-6 with TRBJ2-3, with D tentatively TRBD2 (6 bases). The CDR3 runs 14 residues. V was trimmed by 3 bases and J by 9 bases, leaving 17 bases between them. The germline CDR1 and CDR2 sequences are SGHDT and YYEEEE. The CDR3 DNA sequence: TGTGCCAGCAGCTCACAACGGGACTCGCTCACGCAGTATTTT. It specifies CASSSQRDSLTQYF. Full variable domain (outside the CDR3, taken from reference TRBV5-6 and TRBJ2-3): DAGVTQSPTHLIKTRGQQVTLRCSPKSGHDTVSWYQQALGQGPQFIFQYYEEEERQRGNFPDRFSGHQFPNYSSELNVNALLLGDSALYLCASSSQRDSLTQYFGPGTRLTVL.